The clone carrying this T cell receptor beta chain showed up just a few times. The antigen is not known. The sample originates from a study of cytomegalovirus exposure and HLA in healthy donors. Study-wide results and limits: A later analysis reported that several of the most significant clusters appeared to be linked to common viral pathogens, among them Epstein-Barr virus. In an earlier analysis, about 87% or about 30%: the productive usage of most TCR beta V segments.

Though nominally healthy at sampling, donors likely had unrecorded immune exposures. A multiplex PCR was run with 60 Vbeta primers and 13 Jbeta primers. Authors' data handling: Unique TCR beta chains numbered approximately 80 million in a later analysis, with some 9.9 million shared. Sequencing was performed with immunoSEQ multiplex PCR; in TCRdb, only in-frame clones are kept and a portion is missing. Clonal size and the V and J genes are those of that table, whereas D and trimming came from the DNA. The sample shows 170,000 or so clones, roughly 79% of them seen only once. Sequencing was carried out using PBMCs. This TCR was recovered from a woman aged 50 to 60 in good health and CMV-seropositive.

For the CDR3, the DNA is TGTGCCAGCAGTTACCAGGGGTCTAGCAATCAGCCCCAGCATTTT. Its translation: CASSYQGSSNQPQHF. This sequence joins TRBV2 and TRBJ1-5, with a weak D call TRBD1 (6 bases). CDR3 length: 15 amino acids. The germline V gene has CDR1 SNHLY and CDR2 FYNNEI. V lost 5 bases, J lost 0 bases, and 11 bases lay in between.